In its sample, the clone carrying this TCR beta chain was seen once. As yet, its antigen is unknown. An immunoSEQ assay, version v3.0, was performed at survey level. Generated by immunoSEQ multiplex PCR, the TCRdb table keeps only in-frame clones and is missing some. Of approximately 19,000 clones in the sample, about 87% were seen once. These data belong to a study of long-term antiretroviral therapy in people with HIV. General observations from the study: After ART, diversity increased yet remained lower than transplant donor controls. Dating from about 2003 to 2018, the blood was possibly obtained under older ART regimens. Before ART, certain clones expanded, and these dominated the repertoire at all time points.

This clonotype was obtained from a man between 18 and 29 years old with HIV. Sequences were derived from unsorted PBMCs, sampled 2.1 years after starting antiretroviral therapy.

CDR3 sequence reads: CATSSPRDSHEKLFF. CDR3 sequence (DNA): TGTGCCACCAGCAGCCCCAGGGACAGCCACGAAAAACTGTTTTTT. This chain connects TRBV15 to TRBJ1-4; 7 nucleotides line up with TRBD1. V shed 3 bases and J 8 bases; nucleotides not matched to a gene: 9. CDR1 is LNHNV, CDR2 YYDKDF, per germline (reference sequence). This CDR3 is 15 amino acids long.